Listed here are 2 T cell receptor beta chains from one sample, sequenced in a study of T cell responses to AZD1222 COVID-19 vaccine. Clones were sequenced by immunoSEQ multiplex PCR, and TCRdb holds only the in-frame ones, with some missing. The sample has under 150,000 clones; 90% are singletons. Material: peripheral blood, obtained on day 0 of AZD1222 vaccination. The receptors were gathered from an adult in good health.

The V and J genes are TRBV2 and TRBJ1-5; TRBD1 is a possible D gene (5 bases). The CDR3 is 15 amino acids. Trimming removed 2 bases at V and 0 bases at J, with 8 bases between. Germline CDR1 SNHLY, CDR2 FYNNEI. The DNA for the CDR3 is TGTGCCAGCAGTGAACGGGGACTTAGCAATCAGCCCCAGCATTTT. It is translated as CASSERGLSNQPQHF.

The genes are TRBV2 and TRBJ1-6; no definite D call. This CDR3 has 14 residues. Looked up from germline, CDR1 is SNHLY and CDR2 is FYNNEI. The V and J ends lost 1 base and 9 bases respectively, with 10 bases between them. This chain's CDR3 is CASSEDGLGSPLHF. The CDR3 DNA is TGTGCCAGCAGTGAAGACGGATTAGGTTCACCCCTCCACTTT. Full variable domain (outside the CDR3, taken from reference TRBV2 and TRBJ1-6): EPEVTQTPSHQVTQMGQEVILRCVPISNHLYFYWYRQILGQKVEFLVSFYNNEISEKSEIFDDQFSVERPDGSNFTLKIRSTKLEDSAMYFCASSEDGLGSPLHFGNGTRLTVT.